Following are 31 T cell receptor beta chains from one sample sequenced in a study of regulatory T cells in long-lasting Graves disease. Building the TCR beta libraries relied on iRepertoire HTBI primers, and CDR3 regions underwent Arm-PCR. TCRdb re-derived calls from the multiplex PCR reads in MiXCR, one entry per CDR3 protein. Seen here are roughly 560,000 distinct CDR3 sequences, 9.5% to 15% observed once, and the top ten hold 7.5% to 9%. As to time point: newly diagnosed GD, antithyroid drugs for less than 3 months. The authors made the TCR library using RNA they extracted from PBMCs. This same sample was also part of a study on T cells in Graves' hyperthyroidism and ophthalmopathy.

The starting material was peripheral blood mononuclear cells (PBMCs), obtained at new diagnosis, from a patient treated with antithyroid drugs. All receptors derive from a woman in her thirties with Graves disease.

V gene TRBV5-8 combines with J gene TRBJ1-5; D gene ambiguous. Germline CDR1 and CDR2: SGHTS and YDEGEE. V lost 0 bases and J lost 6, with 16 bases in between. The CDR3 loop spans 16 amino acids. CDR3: CASSLDSHTIIQPQHF. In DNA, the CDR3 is TGTGCCAGCAGCTTGGATAGTCATACAATAATTCAGCCCCAGCATTTT.

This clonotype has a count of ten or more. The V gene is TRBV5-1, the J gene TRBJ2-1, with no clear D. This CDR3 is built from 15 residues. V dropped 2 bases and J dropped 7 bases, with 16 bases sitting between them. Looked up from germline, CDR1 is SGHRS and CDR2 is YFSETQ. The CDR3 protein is CASSLREVAGNEQFF. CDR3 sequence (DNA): TGCGCCAGCAGCTTAAGAGAGGTTGCTGGGAATGAGCAGTTCTTC. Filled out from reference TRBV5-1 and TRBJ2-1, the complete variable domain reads KAGVTQTPRYLIKTRGQQVTLSCSPISGHRSVSWYQQTPGQGLQFLFEYFSETQRNKGNFPGRFSGRQFSNSRSEMNVSTLELGDSALYLCASSLREVAGNEQFFGPGTRLTVL.

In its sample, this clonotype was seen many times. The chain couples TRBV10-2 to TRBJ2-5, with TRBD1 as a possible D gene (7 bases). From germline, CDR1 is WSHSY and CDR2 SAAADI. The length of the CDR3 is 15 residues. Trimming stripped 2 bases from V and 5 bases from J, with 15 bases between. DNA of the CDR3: TGCGCCAGCAGTGAGATAGGGGGCGCGGGGGAGACCCAGTACTTC. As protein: CASSEIGGAGETQYF.

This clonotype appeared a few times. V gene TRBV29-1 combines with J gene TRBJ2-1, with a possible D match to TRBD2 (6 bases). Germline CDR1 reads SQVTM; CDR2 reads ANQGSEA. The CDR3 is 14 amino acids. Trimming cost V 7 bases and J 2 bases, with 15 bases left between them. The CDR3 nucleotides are TGCAGCGCCTCAACTAGCTGGGCCTACAATGAGCAGTTCTTC. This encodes CSASTSWAYNEQFF.

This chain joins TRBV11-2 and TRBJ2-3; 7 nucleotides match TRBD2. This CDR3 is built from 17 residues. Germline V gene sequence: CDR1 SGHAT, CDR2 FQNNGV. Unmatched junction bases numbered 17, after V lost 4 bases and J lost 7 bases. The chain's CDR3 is CASSSTIVGEGFYTQYF. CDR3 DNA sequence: TGTGCCAGCAGCTCTACCATAGTAGGGGAGGGGTTTTATACGCAGTATTTT.

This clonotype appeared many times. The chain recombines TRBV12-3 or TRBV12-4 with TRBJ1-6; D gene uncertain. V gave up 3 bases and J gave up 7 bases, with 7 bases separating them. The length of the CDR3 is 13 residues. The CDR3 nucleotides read TGTGCCAGCAGTTTGACAAGCAATTCACCCCTCCACTTT. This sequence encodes CASSLTSNSPLHF.

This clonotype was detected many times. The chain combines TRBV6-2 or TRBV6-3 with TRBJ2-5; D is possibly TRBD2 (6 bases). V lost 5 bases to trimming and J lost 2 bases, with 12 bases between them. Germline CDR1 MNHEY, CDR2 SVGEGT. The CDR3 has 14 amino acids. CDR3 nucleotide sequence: TGTGCCAGCAGTCCAGGGAGGATGCAAGAGACCCAGTACTTC. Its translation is CASSPGRMQETQYF.

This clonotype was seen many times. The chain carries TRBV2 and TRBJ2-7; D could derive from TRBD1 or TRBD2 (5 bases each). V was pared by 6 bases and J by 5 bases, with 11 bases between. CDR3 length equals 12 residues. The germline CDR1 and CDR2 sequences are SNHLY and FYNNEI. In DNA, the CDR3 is TGTGCCAGCAGGACCCGAGGGGACGAGCAGTACTTC. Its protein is CASRTRGDEQYF.

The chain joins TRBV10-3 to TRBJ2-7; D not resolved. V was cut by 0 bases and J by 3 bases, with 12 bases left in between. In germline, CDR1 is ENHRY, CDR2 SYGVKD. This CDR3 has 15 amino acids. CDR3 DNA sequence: TGTGCCATCAGTGAGTCGGGCGCCCCATTCTACGAGCAGTACTTC. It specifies CAISESGAPFYEQYF.

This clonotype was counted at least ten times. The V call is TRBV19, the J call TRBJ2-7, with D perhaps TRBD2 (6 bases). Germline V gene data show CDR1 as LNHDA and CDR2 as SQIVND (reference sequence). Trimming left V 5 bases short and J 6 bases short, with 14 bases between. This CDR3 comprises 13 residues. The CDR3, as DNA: TGTGCCAGTAGTTGGTCCCCAGCGGGCGAGCAGTACTTC. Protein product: CASSWSPAGEQYF.

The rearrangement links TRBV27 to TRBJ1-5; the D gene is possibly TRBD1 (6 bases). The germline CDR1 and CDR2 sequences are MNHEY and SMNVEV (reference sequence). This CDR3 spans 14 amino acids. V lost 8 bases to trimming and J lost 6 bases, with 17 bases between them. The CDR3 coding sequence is TGTGCCAGCGCCCCACGGGGGGCTATTCAGCCCCAGCATTTT. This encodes CASAPRGAIQPQHF.

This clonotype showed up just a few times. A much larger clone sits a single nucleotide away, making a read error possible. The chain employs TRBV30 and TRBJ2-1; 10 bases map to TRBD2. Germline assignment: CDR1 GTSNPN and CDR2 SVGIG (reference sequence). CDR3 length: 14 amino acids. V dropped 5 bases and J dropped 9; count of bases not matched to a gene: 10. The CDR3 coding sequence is TGTGCCTGGGCGAGCGGGAGGGCCTTGAGTGAGCAGTTCTTC. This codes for CAWASGRALSEQFF.

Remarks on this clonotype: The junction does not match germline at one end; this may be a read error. CDR3 bases: TGTGTCAGCTCATCCAGGGGGCCCACAGCCGCAGATACGCAGTATTTT. It yields the protein CVSSSRGPTAADTQYF. The V gene is TRBV18, the J gene TRBJ2-3, with 8 bases that match TRBD1. This CDR3 region has 16 residues. The germline gives CDR1 KGHSH, CDR2 LQKENI.

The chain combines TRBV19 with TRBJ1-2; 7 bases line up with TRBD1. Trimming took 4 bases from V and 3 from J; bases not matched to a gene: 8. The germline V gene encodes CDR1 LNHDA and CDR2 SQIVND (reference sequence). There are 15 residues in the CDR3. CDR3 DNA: TGTGCCAGTAGTAGAGGGAGGGGGCTCGACTATGGCTACACCTTC. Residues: CASSRGRGLDYGYTF.

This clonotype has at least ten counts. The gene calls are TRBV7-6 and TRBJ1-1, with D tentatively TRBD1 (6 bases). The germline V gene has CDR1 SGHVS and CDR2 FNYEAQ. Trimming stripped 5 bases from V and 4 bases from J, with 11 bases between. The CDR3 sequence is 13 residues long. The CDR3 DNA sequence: TGTGCCAGCAGCCCGGACAGAAGCACTGAAGCTTTCTTT. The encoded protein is CASSPDRSTEAFF.

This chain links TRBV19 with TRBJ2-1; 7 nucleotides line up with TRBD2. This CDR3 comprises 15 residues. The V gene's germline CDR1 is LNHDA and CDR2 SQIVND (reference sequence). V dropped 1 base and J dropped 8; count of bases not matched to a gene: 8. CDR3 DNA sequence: TGTGCCAGTAGTATAGGCGGGAGAAACATCTATGAGCAGTTCTTC. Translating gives CASSIGGRNIYEQFF.

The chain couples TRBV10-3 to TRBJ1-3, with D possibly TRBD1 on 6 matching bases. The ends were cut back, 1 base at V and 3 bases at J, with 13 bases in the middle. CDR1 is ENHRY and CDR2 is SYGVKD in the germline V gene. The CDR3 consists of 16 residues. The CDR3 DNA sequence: TGTGCCATCAGTGAGTTCTTGGCAGGGGTTGGAAACACCATATATTTT. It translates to CAISEFLAGVGNTIYF.

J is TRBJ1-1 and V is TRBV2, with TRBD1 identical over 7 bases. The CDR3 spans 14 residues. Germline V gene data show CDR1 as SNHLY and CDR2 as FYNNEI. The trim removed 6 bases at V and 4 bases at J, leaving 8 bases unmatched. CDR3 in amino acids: CASRVTGRGTEAFF. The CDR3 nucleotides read TGTGCCAGCAGGGTGACAGGGCGGGGCACTGAAGCTTTCTTT.

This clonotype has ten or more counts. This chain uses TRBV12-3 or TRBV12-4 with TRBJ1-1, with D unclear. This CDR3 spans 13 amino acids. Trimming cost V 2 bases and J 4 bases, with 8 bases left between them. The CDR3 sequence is CASSLRKITEAFF. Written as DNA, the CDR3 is TGTGCCAGCAGTTTAAGGAAAATCACTGAAGCTTTCTTT.

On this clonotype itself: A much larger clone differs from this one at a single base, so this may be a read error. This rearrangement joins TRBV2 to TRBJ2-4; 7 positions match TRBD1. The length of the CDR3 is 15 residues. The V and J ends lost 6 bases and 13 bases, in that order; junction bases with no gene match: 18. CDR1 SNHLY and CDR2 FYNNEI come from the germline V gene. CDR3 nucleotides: TGTGCCAGCAGGTTTGACAGGGCCTCCTACAATGAGCAGTACTTC. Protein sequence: CASRFDRASYNEQYF.

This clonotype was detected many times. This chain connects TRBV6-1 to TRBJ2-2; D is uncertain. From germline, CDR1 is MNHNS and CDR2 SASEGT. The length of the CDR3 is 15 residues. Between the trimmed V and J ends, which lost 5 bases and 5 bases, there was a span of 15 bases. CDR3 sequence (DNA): TGTGCCAGCAGTACCGGCCAGCGTCTAACCGGGGAGCTGTTTTTT. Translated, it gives CASSTGQRLTGELFF.

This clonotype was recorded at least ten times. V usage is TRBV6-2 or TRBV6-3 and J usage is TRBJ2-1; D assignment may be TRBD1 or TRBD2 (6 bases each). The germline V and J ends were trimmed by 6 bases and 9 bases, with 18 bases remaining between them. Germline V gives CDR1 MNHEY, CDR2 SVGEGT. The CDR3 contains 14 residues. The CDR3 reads CASSPALQGGEQFF. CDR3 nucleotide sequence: TGTGCCAGCAGCCCAGCTTTACAGGGAGGTGAGCAGTTCTTC.

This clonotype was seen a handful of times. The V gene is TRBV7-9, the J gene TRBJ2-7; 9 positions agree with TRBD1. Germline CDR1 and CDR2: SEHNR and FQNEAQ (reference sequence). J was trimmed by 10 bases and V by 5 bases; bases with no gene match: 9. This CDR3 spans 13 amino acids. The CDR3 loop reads CASSHRDREVQYF. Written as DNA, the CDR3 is TGTGCCAGCAGCCACCGGGACAGGGAGGTTCAGTACTTC.

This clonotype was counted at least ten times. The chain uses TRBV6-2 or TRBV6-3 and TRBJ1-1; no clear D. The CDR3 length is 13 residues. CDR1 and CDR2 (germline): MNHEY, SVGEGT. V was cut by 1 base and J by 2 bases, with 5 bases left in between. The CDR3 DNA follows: TGTGCCAGCAGTTACTGGGCTAACACTGAAGCTTTCTTT. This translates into CASSYWANTEAFF.

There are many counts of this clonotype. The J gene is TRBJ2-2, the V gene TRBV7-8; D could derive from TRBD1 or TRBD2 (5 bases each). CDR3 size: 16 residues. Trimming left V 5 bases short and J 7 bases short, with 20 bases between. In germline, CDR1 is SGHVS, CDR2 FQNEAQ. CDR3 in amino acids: CASSQFTEGRNGELFF. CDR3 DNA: TGTGCCAGCAGCCAATTTACTGAGGGGCGGAACGGGGAGCTGTTTTTT.

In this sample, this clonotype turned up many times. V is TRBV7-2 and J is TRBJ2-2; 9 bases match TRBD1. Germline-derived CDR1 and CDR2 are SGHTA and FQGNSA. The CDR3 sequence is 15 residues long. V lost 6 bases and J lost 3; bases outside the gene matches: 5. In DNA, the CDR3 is TGTGCCAGCAGGGGACAGGGTACCCACACCGGGGAGCTGTTTTTT. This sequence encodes CASRGQGTHTGELFF.

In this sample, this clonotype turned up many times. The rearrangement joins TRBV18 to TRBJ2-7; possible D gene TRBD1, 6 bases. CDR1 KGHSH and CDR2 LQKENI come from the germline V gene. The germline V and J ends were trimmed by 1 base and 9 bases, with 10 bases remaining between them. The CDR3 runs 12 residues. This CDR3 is CASSPLEGGQYF. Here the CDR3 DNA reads TGTGCCAGCTCACCACTTGAAGGGGGGCAGTACTTC. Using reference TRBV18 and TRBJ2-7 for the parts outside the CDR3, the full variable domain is NAGVMQNPRHLVRRRGQEARLRCSPMKGHSHVYWYRQLPEEGLKFMVYLQKENIIDESGMPKERFSAEFPKEGPSILRIQQVVRGDSAAYFCASSPLEGGQYFGPGTRLTVT.

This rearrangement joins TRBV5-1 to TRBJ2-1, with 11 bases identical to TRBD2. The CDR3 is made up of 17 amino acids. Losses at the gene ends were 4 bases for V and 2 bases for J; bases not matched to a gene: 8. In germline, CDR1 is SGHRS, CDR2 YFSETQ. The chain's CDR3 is CASSLYGLAGPYNEQFF. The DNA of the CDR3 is TGCGCCAGCAGCCTTTACGGACTAGCGGGCCCCTACAATGAGCAGTTCTTC. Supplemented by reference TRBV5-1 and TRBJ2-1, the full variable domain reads KAGVTQTPRYLIKTRGQQVTLSCSPISGHRSVSWYQQTPGQGLQFLFEYFSETQRNKGNFPGRFSGRQFSNSRSEMNVSTLELGDSALYLCASSLYGLAGPYNEQFFGPGTRLTVL.

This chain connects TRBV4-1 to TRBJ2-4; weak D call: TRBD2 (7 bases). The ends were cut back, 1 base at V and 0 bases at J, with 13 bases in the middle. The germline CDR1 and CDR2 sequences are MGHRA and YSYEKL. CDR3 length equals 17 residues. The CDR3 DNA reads TGCGCCAGCAGCCAAGTAGGGGGGGCTCTAGCCAAAAACATTCAGTACTTC. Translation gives CASSQVGGALAKNIQYF.

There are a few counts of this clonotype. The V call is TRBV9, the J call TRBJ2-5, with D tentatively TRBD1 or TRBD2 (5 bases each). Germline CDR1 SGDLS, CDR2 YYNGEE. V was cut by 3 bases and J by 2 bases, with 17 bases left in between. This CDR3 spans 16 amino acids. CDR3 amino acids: CASSGSGPPSQETQYF. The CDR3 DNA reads TGTGCCAGCAGCGGTTCGGGACCCCCCTCACAAGAGACCCAGTACTTC. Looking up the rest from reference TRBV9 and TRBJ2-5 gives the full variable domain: DSGVTQTPKHLITATGQRVTLRCSPRSGDLSVYWYQQSLDQGLQFLIQYYNGEERAKGNILERFSAQQFPDLHSELNLSSLELGDSALYFCASSGSGPPSQETQYFGPGTRLLVL.

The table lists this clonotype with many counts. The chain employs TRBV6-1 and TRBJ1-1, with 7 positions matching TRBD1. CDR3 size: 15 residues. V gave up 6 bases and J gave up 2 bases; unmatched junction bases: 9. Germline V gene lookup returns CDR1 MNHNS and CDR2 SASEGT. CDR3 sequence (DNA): TGTGCCAGCAGGGTGACAGGGCTACATAACACTGAAGCTTTCTTT. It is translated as CASRVTGLHNTEAFF.